These 19 T cell receptor beta chains were sequenced from one sample in a study of kidney transplant recipient with SARS-CoV-2 infection. TCRdb re-derived calls from the reads in MiXCR, one entry per CDR3 protein. The repertoire holds 250,000 or so distinct CDR3 sequences, with about 28% as singletons. The starting material was a blood sample, obtained at baseline and around day 110 from a kidney transplant recipient. The source of these receptors is a male patient aged 25 to 39 who had COVID-19 and was a kidney transplant recipient. Part of the T cells may come from the graft donor.

With regard to this clonotype: A much larger clone lies a single base off, so this may be a read error. The genes are TRBV28 and TRBJ2-7; D is possibly TRBD1 or TRBD2 (6 bases each). Germline CDR1 and CDR2: MDHEN and SYDVKM. V was trimmed by 4 bases and J by 4 bases, leaving 11 bases between them. The CDR3 totals 13 residues. DNA of the CDR3: TGTGCCAGCAGTTGGGGGGCAGGGTACGAGCAGTACTTC. Protein sequence: CASSWGAGYEQYF.

This clonotype was counted ten times or more. The gene calls are TRBV6-2 or TRBV6-3 and TRBJ1-2; no definite D call. The CDR3 contains 17 residues. V lost 5 bases to trimming and J lost 4 bases, with 23 bases between them. Germline V lookup: CDR1 MNHEY, CDR2 SVGEGT. The CDR3 DNA is TGTGCCAGCAGTGGATTATCCTGCATCGGAAAGACCTATGGCTACACCTTC. This sequence encodes CASSGLSCIGKTYGYTF.

As to this clonotype: With a much larger clone just one base away, this may be a read error. The J gene is TRBJ1-2, the V gene TRBV5-6; D ambiguous. This CDR3 contains 16 residues. Germline CDR1 is SGHDT and CDR2 is YYEEEE. DNA of the CDR3: TGTGCCAGCGAGGTCCACAATAGTCGAAAGACCTATGGCTACGCCTTC. Protein product: CASEVHNSRKTYGYAF.

This clonotype was seen ten or more times. The gene calls are TRBV2 and TRBJ1-5; D call uncertain. The CDR3 covers 13 residues. Trimming pared 8 bases from V and 1 base from J, leaving 9 bases between. Germline CDR1 SNHLY, CDR2 FYNNEI. As DNA, the CDR3 is TGTGCCAGCGCCCCAGGCAGCAATCAGCCCCAGCATTTT. It is translated as CASAPGSNQPQHF.

This clonotype was observed at least ten times. The chain joins TRBV12-3 or TRBV12-4 to TRBJ2-2; no clear D gene. This CDR3 comprises 11 residues. The ends were cut back, 6 bases at V and 6 bases at J, with 5 bases in the middle. The CDR3 DNA reads TGTGCCAGCAGCCATCCCGGGGAGCTGTTTTTT. This gives the protein CASSHPGELFF.

The sample holds many counts of this clonotype. The V call is TRBV7-1, the J call TRBJ1-2; D not resolved. TRBV7-1 belongs to the ORF category, with a function that is uncertain. V was pared by 5 bases and J by 4 bases, with 23 bases between. The CDR3 has 17 amino acids. As DNA, the CDR3 is TGTGCCAGCAGCGTTCTTGATCACGAGGGAAAGACCTATGGCTACACCTTC. It yields the protein CASSVLDHEGKTYGYTF.

Note on this clonotype: At one of its ends the junction is not consistent with the germline gene, which may arise from a read error. The DNA of the CDR3 is TGTGCCAACAGCCAAGTCTCGGGGAATTATGGCTACACCTTC. It yields the protein CANSQVSGNYGYTF. The V and J genes are TRBV4-2 and TRBJ1-2; D not resolved. This CDR3 spans 14 amino acids. The germline CDR1 and CDR2 sequences are LGHNA and YNFKEQ.

This clonotype was recorded many times. The J gene is TRBJ2-3, the V gene TRBV18; the match to TRBD1 covers 8 bases. The CDR3 is 16 residues long. The germline V gene encodes CDR1 KGHSH and CDR2 LQKENI. After removal of 3 bases from V and 0 bases from J, the junction contained 5 bases not matched to a gene. CDR3 protein: CASSPLWTGSTDTQYF. The CDR3 bases are TGTGCCAGCTCACCGCTATGGACAGGGAGCACAGATACGCAGTATTTT.

This sequence joins TRBV6-6 and TRBJ2-1, with D possibly matching TRBD2 (6 bases). This CDR3 comprises 13 residues. Germline lookup yields CDR1 MNHNY and CDR2 SVGAGI (reference sequence). V was pared by 5 bases and J by 10 bases, with 15 bases between. DNA for the CDR3: TGTGCCAGCAGTCCCAGTTATGGGGGGGAGCAGTTCTTC. Translating it yields CASSPSYGGEQFF.

V gene TRBV19 combines with J gene TRBJ2-5; TRBD1 or TRBD2 may be the D gene (5 bases each). The V gene lost 5 bases and the J gene lost 5 bases, with 18 bases spanning the gap. This CDR3 contains 15 residues. Germline CDR1 is LNHDA and CDR2 is SQIVND (reference sequence). The CDR3 sequence: CASSEGLVGVETQYF. DNA of the CDR3: TGTGCCAGTAGTGAGGGTTTAGTGGGGGTTGAGACCCAGTACTTC.

The gene calls are TRBV10-1 and TRBJ1-2, with no clear D. The V end lost 5 bases, the J end lost 4 bases, and 23 bases lay between the germline ends. CDR1 is WNHNN and CDR2 is SYGVQD in the germline V gene (reference sequence). The CDR3 is 17 amino acids. This CDR3 reads CASSHSVRSRKTYGYTF. Written as DNA, the CDR3 is TGCGCCAGCAGTCATAGCGTAAGATCGCGAAAGACCTATGGCTACACCTTC.

On this clonotype itself: This may be a read error: a much more frequent sequence differs by one nucleotide. The chain carries TRBV10-2 and TRBJ2-7; 7 nucleotides match TRBD1. Germline values: CDR1 WSHSY, CDR2 SAAADI. The CDR3 is 16 residues long. V dropped 0 bases and J dropped 6; count of bases not matched to a gene: 11. In DNA form, the CDR3 reads TGCGCCAGCAGTGAGTCGTGGGACAGAATTGCCTGCGAGCAGTACTTC. Amino acid sequence: CASSESWDRIACEQYF.

This clonotype was found once. V gene TRBV30 combines with J gene TRBJ1-2; the D is unclear. V was pared by 5 bases and J by 4 bases, with 23 bases between. Germline CDR1 and CDR2: GTSNPN and SVGIG (reference sequence). The length of the CDR3 is 16 residues. The CDR3 loop reads CAWEEQRYRKTYGYTF. The DNA for the CDR3 is TGTGCCTGGGAGGAGCAGCGTTATAGAAAGACCTATGGCTACACCTTC.

This clonotype was recorded at least ten times. The chain recombines TRBV3-1 with TRBJ2-5; no firm D call. This CDR3 comprises 17 residues. The V and J ends lost 3 bases and 5 bases respectively, with 22 bases between them. CDR1 is LGHDT, CDR2 YNNKEL, per germline (reference sequence). The CDR3 nucleotides are TGTGCCAGCAGCCAGTATCGTCCCATTTCTTTCTCTGAGACCCAGTACTTC. This sequence encodes CASSQYRPISFSETQYF.

This clonotype was detected once. This clone may be a read error of a much larger clone one base away. The gene calls are TRBV29-1 and TRBJ2-7; 9 positions agree with TRBD1. The germline gives CDR1 SQVTM, CDR2 ANQGSEA. The CDR3 extends over 14 amino acids. The DNA of the CDR3 is TGCAGCGTTTCAAAGGGGGGACAGGGATACGAGCAGTGCTTC. This codes for CSVSKGGQGYEQCF.

This clonotype was observed many times. The chain carries TRBV3-1 and TRBJ1-2; D unclear. V was cut by 5 bases and J by 4 bases, with 23 bases left in between. This CDR3 is built from 17 residues. Germline CDR1 is LGHDT and CDR2 is YNNKEL (reference sequence). CDR3 sequence (DNA): TGTGCCAGCAGCGTATGTCACACCCTTCGAAAGACCTATGGCTACACCTTC. Translating it yields CASSVCHTLRKTYGYTF.

Points on this clonotype: This could be a read error, since a much larger clone is one nucleotide away. The chain carries TRBV6-2 or TRBV6-3 and TRBJ1-2, with unresolved D. This CDR3 spans 17 amino acids. From germline, CDR1 is MNHEY and CDR2 SVGEGT. This CDR3 is CSSSIWSCIGKTYGYTF. CDR3 bases: TGTTCCAGCAGTATATGGAGCTGCATCGGAAAGACCTATGGCTACACCTTC.

For this clonotype: A much larger clone differs from this one at a single base, so this may be a read error. The chain is built from TRBV21-1 and TRBJ1-3. TRBV21-1 constitutes a pseudogene. The CDR3 has 11 amino acids. This CDR3 reads CASTQGDTIYF. In nucleotides, the CDR3 is TGTGCCAGCACACAGGGAGACACCATATATTTT.

This clonotype appeared once. This may be a read error, as it is one base from a much larger clone. The chain links TRBV28 to TRBJ1-5; D is unclear. Germline values: CDR1 MDHEN, CDR2 SYDVKM. The CDR3 spans 12 residues. This CDR3 is CVSSPHGQPQHF. In nucleotides, the CDR3 is TGTGTCAGCAGCCCCCACGGACAGCCCCAGCATTTT.